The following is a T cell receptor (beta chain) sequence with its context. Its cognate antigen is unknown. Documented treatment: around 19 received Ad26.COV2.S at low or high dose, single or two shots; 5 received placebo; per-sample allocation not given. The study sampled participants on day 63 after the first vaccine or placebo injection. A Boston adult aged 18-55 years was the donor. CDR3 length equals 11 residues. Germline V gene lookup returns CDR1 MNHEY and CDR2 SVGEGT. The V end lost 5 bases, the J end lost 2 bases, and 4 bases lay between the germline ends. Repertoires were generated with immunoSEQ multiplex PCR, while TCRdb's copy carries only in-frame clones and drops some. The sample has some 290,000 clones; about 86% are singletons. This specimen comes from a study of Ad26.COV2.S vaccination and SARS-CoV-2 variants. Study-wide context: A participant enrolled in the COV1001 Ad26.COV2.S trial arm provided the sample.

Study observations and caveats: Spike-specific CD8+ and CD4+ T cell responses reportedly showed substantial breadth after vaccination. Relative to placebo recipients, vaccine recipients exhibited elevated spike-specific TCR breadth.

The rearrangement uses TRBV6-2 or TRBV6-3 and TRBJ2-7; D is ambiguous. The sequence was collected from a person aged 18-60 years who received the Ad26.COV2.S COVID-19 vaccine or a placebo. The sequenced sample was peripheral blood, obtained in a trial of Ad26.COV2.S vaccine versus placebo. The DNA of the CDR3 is TGTGCCAGCAGTCGGACCTACGAGCAGTACTTC. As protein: CASSRTYEQYF.